A single sample gave rise to the 27 T cell receptor beta chains below, sequenced in a study of cytomegalovirus exposure and HLA in healthy donors. The PCR ran on 60 Vbeta and 13 Jbeta primers. Measured with immunoSEQ multiplex PCR; TCRdb has only the in-frame clones, and not every one. Among 57,000 or so clones listed, 70% were seen once. The material sequenced was PBMCs. Source of these receptors: a woman aged 60 to 75 in good health and CMV-seropositive.

The gene calls are TRBV2 and TRBJ2-5; D possibly corresponds to TRBD1 (5 bases). This CDR3 has 14 residues. Between the trimmed V and J ends, which lost 5 bases and 5 bases, there was a span of 15 bases. Per the germline V gene, CDR1 is SNHLY and CDR2 is FYNNEI. The CDR3 is CASSQDTAWETQYF. CDR3 bases: TGTGCCAGCAGTCAGGACACCGCGTGGGAGACCCAGTACTTC.

This chain joins TRBV7-2 and TRBJ1-1; D not certain. Trimming stripped 1 base from V and 4 bases from J, with 13 bases between. The CDR3 is 15 residues long. Germline V CDR1 and CDR2: SGHTA, FQGNSA. The CDR3 DNA reads as TGTGCCAGCAGCTTAGTGTCCTCGGGAGGCACTGAAGCTTTCTTT. Translation: CASSLVSSGGTEAFF. Supplemented by reference TRBV7-2 and TRBJ1-1, the full variable domain reads GAGVSQSPSNKVTEKGKDVELRCDPISGHTALYWYRQSLGQGLEFLIYFQGNSAPDKSGLPSDRFSAERTGGSVSTLTIQRTQQEDSAVYLCASSLVSSGGTEAFFGQGTRLTVV.

This chain links TRBV9 with TRBJ2-3; D may be TRBD2 (5 bases). The V and J ends lost 4 bases and 6 bases respectively, with 18 bases between them. CDR3 length equals 15 residues. Germline assignment: CDR1 SGDLS and CDR2 YYNGEE. Written as DNA, the CDR3 is TGTGCCAGCAGCCGAGGGCATGTACTTGGGGATACGCAGTATTTT. Translation gives CASSRGHVLGDTQYF.

This clone came up a few times. The rearrangement joins TRBV7-8 to TRBJ2-3; the D gene is possibly TRBD2 (6 bases). The V gene lost 5 bases and the J gene lost 1 base, with 19 bases spanning the gap. The CDR3 sequence is 17 residues long. Germline CDR1 SGHVS, CDR2 FQNEAQ. CDR3 residues: CASSLGWGEEGTDTQYF. In nucleotides, the CDR3 is TGTGCCAGCAGCCTAGGTTGGGGGGAGGAAGGCACAGATACGCAGTATTTT.

The V gene is TRBV11-2, the J gene TRBJ2-2, with no clear D. Deletions cut 4 bases from V and 4 bases from J, with 10 bases between. CDR1 and CDR2 from the germline V gene are SGHAT and FQNNGV. The CDR3 sequence is 14 residues long. The CDR3 DNA follows: TGTGCCAGCAGCTCTATTGATGGCACCGGGGAGCTGTTTTTT. This encodes CASSSIDGTGELFF.

V and J are TRBV27 and TRBJ1-1; D perhaps matches TRBD1 (5 bases). The CDR3 has 15 amino acids. V was trimmed by 6 bases and J by 6 bases, leaving 20 bases between them. In germline, CDR1 is MNHEY, CDR2 SMNVEV (reference sequence). This chain's CDR3 is CASSLWGLPDAEAFF. The DNA for the CDR3 is TGTGCCAGCAGCCTCTGGGGCCTCCCGGATGCTGAAGCTTTCTTT.

This clone was detected only once. DNA for the CDR3: TGCGCCAGCAGCCAAGATCAAGCGGGGCGAGGATTCCCTGAAAAACTGTTTTTT. It codes for CASSQDQAGRGFPEKLFF. V is TRBV4-1 and J is TRBJ1-4; a possible D gene is TRBD1 (5 bases). V was pared by 0 bases and J by 7 bases, with 21 bases between. The germline V gene encodes CDR1 MGHRA and CDR2 YSYEKL. The CDR3 is made up of 18 amino acids.

The chain employs TRBV7-2 and TRBJ1-2; 7 bases are a match to TRBD1. Germline assignment: CDR1 SGHTA and CDR2 FQGNSA. V dropped 6 bases and J dropped 4; count of bases not matched to a gene: 14. The CDR3 is 16 residues long. Here the CDR3 DNA reads TGTGCCAGCAGTCTTCAAGGGGGCGAGGTTGGCTATGGCTACACCTTC. Protein sequence: CASSLQGGEVGYGYTF. The variable domain in full, with the rest retrieved from reference TRBV7-2 and TRBJ1-2, is GAGVSQSPSNKVTEKGKDVELRCDPISGHTALYWYRQSLGQGLEFLIYFQGNSAPDKSGLPSDRFSAERTGGSVSTLTIQRTQQEDSAVYLCASSLQGGEVGYGYTFGSGTRLTVV.

V and J are TRBV18 and TRBJ2-5; TRBD2 matches at 11 bases. CDR1 KGHSH and CDR2 LQKENI come from the germline V gene. The CDR3 runs to 13 residues. V lost 5 bases and J lost 9; bases outside the gene matches: 5. The CDR3 DNA reads as TGTGCCAGCTCAACTAGCGGGGGCCCGGCCCAGTACTTC. It codes for CASSTSGGPAQYF.

As to this clone: Other DNA sequences in this sample translate to the same CDR3. The chain joins TRBV4-1 to TRBJ1-4, with D possibly being TRBD1 (6 bases). Germline-derived CDR1 and CDR2 are MGHRA and YSYEKL. CDR3 size: 18 residues. Trimming left V 0 bases short and J 4 bases short, with 18 bases between. The CDR3 sequence is CASSQDIPGGQINEKLFF. CDR3 DNA: TGCGCCAGCAGCCAAGATATTCCCGGGGGGCAGATTAATGAAAAACTGTTTTTT.

In this sample, this clone turned up a few times. The likely explanation is a read error, given a far larger clone one base away. V gene TRBV5-6 combines with J gene TRBJ2-7; 7 bases are a match to TRBD2. Germline CDR1 reads SGHDT; CDR2 reads YYEEEE. The CDR3 covers 13 residues. V lost 4 bases, J lost 3 bases, and 4 bases stayed unmatched. The CDR3 nucleotides are TGTGCCAGCAGCGCACGGGGGGACTACGAGCAGTACTTC. This sequence encodes CASSARGDYEQYF.

The genes are TRBV27 and TRBJ1-1, with D possibly TRBD1 on 5 matching bases. The CDR3 loop spans 14 amino acids. Per germline, CDR1 MNHEY and CDR2 SMNVEV (reference sequence). The V end lost 4 bases, the J end lost 4 bases, and 13 bases lay between the germline ends. The CDR3 sequence is CASSSPGLSTEAFF. CDR3 DNA sequence: TGTGCCAGCAGTTCTCCAGGGTTATCCACTGAAGCTTTCTTT.

This rearrangement joins TRBV30 to TRBJ1-1, with D tentatively TRBD1 (5 bases). With 3 bases removed from V and 6 bases from J, the gap between germline ends came to 14 bases. The CDR3 has 13 residues. Germline-derived CDR1 and CDR2 are GTSNPN and SVGIG (reference sequence). The CDR3 is CAWSKGLDPEAFF. CDR3 sequence (DNA): TGTGCCTGGAGCAAGGGACTAGACCCTGAAGCTTTCTTT.

This chain links TRBV6-1 with TRBJ1-1, with TRBD1 matching 9 bases. The CDR3 extends over 15 amino acids. After removal of 5 bases from V and 3 bases from J, the junction contained 7 bases not matched to a gene. Germline V gene lookup returns CDR1 MNHNS and CDR2 SASEGT. CDR3 DNA: TGTGCCAGCAGTTTACAGGGGGCATGGGACACTGAAGCTTTCTTT. This translates into CASSLQGAWDTEAFF.

This clone occurred once. This sequence joins TRBV7-8 and TRBJ2-2, with 9 bases identical to TRBD1. The germline V gene encodes CDR1 SGHVS and CDR2 FQNEAQ. The CDR3 spans 16 residues. J gave up 4 bases and V 8 bases, and 11 bases lay outside the gene matches. CDR3 DNA: TGTGCCAGCTTTAAGGAAGGGACAGGGAGCACCGGGGAGCTGTTTTTT. This gives the protein CASFKEGTGSTGELFF.

This chain uses TRBV27 with TRBJ1-5; 10 nucleotides line up with TRBD1. Trimming cost V 4 bases and J 6 bases; bases outside gene matches: 12. CDR3 length: 17 amino acids. Germline CDR1 MNHEY, CDR2 SMNVEV (reference sequence). The CDR3 DNA reads as TGTGCCAGCAGTTCCTCACTAGGACAGGGGGGCACTCAGCCCCAGCATTTT. Its protein product is CASSSSLGQGGTQPQHF.

The chain carries TRBV2 and TRBJ1-1; D gene ambiguous. The CDR3 is made up of 18 amino acids. Germline values: CDR1 SNHLY, CDR2 FYNNEI. The V gene lost 6 bases and the J gene lost 0 bases, with 23 bases spanning the gap. CDR3 sequence reads: CASSAEGGGVGMNTEAFF. CDR3 DNA sequence: TGTGCCAGCAGCGCCGAGGGTGGAGGTGTGGGTATGAACACTGAAGCTTTCTTT.

CDR3 amino acids: CASSIVDSTEAFF. The CDR3 DNA reads as TGTGCCAGTAGTATAGTGGACAGCACTGAAGCTTTCTTT. This rearrangement joins TRBV19 to TRBJ1-1, with D possibly being TRBD1 (6 bases). The CDR3 consists of 13 residues. The germline gives CDR1 LNHDA, CDR2 SQIVND (reference sequence). V was trimmed by 1 base and J by 4 bases, leaving 7 bases between them.

The chain uses TRBV7-3 and TRBJ1-3; TRBD1 is a possible D gene (6 bases). With 2 bases removed from V and 2 bases from J, the gap between germline ends came to 13 bases. The germline CDR1 and CDR2 sequences are SGHTA and FQGTGA. This CDR3 has 16 amino acids. CDR3 sequence: CASSLGLGAAGNTIYF. The DNA of the CDR3 is TGTGCCAGCAGCTTAGGGTTGGGGGCCGCTGGAAACACCATATATTTT.

The rearrangement uses TRBV6-1 and TRBJ1-1, with D hard to call. Per germline, CDR1 MNHNS and CDR2 SASEGT. The V gene lost 4 bases and the J gene lost 1 base, with 10 bases spanning the gap. CDR3 length: 14 residues. The CDR3 sequence: CASSAYPGNTEAFF. The CDR3 DNA follows: TGTGCCAGCAGTGCCTACCCGGGGAACACTGAAGCTTTCTTT.

The chain couples TRBV6-6 to TRBJ1-1, with TRBD1 matching 8 bases. The CDR3 extends over 15 amino acids. V gave up 6 bases and J gave up 4 bases; unmatched junction bases: 10. Germline CDR1 reads MNHNY; CDR2 reads SVGAGI (reference sequence). The CDR3 region has the DNA TGTGCCAGCAGGAGAGAGACAGGGGCAGGCACTGAAGCTTTCTTT. Translated: CASRRETGAGTEAFF.

The chain uses TRBV5-6 and TRBJ2-5; possible D gene TRBD2, 5 bases. The CDR3 contains 15 residues. Germline CDR1 and CDR2: SGHDT and YYEEEE. Trimming pared 3 bases from V and 4 bases from J, leaving 16 bases between. As DNA, the CDR3 is TGTGCCAGCAGCTCCCCCGTTGCGGCGGGAGAGACCCAGTACTTC. It is translated as CASSSPVAAGETQYF.

The chain combines TRBV4-3 with TRBJ1-1, with 12 bases aligning to TRBD1. V lost 3 bases and J lost 6; bases outside the gene matches: 2. This CDR3 is 14 amino acids long. Germline V lookup: CDR1 LGHNA, CDR2 YSLEER. CDR3: CASSHGTGGAEAFF. In nucleotides, the CDR3 is TGCGCCAGCAGCCACGGGACAGGGGGCGCTGAAGCTTTCTTT.

This clone was counted between two and nine times. This CDR3 is also generated by other DNA sequences in the sample. The chain recombines TRBV7-8 with TRBJ2-7; D ambiguous. The germline V gene encodes CDR1 SGHVS and CDR2 FQNEAQ. The germline V and J ends were trimmed by 6 bases and 4 bases, with 13 bases remaining between them. This CDR3 comprises 13 residues. CDR3 amino acids: CASRLEPAYEQYF. CDR3 DNA: TGTGCCAGCAGGCTGGAGCCGGCATACGAGCAGTACTTC.

The V and J genes are TRBV21-1 and TRBJ2-7; TRBD2 is the table's D call, not checked against the DNA. TRBV21-1 is annotated as a pseudogene. CDR3 length: 14 amino acids. CDR3 nucleotides: TGTGCCAGCAGCGAGTTCGGGGGGGAAAACGAGCAGTACTTC. Amino acids: CASSEFGGENEQYF.

This chain uses TRBV12-5 with TRBJ2-6; the D gene is possibly TRBD1 (6 bases). V lost 7 bases and J 4 bases, leaving 23 bases between the germline ends. The CDR3 sequence is 18 residues long. Germline V CDR1 and CDR2: LGHNT, FRNRAP. The DNA of the CDR3 is TGTGCTAGTGCCACCAGGCAGGGGAAGGTTGCAGGGGCCAACGTCCTGACTTTC. It translates to CASATRQGKVAGANVLTF. The full variable domain, in which reference TRBV12-5 and TRBJ2-6 provide the parts outside the CDR3, is DARVTQTPRHKVTEMGQEVTMRCQPILGHNTVFWYRQTMMQGLELLAYFRNRAPLDDSGMPKDRFSAEMPDATLATLKIQPSEPRDSAVYFCASATRQGKVAGANVLTFGAGSRLTVL.

This rearrangement joins TRBV5-1 to TRBJ1-1; possibly TRBD1 for D (5 bases). V was shortened by 1 base and J by 1 base, with 11 bases between the two germline ends. The CDR3 has 15 amino acids. From germline, CDR1 is SGHRS and CDR2 YFSETQ. The CDR3 loop is CASSLQGMGNTEAFF. The CDR3 DNA is TGCGCCAGCAGCTTGCAGGGCATGGGGAACACTGAAGCTTTCTTT. The full variable domain, completed using reference TRBV5-1 and TRBJ1-1, is KAGVTQTPRYLIKTRGQQVTLSCSPISGHRSVSWYQQTPGQGLQFLFEYFSETQRNKGNFPGRFSGRQFSNSRSEMNVSTLELGDSALYLCASSLQGMGNTEAFFGQGTRLTVV.